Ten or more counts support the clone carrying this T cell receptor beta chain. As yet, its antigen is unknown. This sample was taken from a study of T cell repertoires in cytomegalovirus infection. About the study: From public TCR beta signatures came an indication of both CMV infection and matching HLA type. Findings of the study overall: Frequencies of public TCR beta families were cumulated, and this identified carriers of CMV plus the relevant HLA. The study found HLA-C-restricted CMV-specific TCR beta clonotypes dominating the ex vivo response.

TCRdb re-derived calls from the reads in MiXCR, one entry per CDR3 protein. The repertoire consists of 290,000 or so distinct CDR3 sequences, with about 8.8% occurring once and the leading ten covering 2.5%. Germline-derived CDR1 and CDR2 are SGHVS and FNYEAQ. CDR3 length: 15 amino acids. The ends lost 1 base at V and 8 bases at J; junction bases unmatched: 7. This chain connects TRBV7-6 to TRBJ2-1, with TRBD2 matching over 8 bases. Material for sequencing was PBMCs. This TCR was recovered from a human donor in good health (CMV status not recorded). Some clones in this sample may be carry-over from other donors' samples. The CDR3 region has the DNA TGTGCCAGCAGCTTAGAGTCTGGGACTAGTTATGAGCAGTTCTTC. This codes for CASSLESGTSYEQFF.